This is a list of T cell receptor beta chains from one sample in a study of T cell changes during pregnancy in multiple sclerosis. Assay used: immunoSEQ multiplex PCR; TCRdb lists only in-frame clones, some missing. The sample shows 15,000 to 20,000 clones, 86% of them seen only once. The input for sequencing was CD8+ T cells from peripheral blood mononuclear cells, taken in the third trimester of pregnancy. Receptors originate from a female donor in good health, enrolled as a control in a pregnancy study. Each CDR3 is given with its conserved first and last residue.

v_call,j_call,cdr3_aa
TRBV6-1,TRBJ2-2,CASSEPELWFEDTGELFF
TRBV5-6,TRBJ1-4,CASSLGTGWGEKLFF
TRBV5-6,TRBJ2-3,CASSLVAGARGQYF
TRBV4-3,TRBJ2-3,CASSQGVLSGGDTDTQYF
TRBV9,TRBJ2-1,CASSVGGGGPVVEQFF
TRBV13,TRBJ2-2,CASSLFEGALANTGELFF
TRBV27,TRBJ2-3,CASSLTGSRTDTQYF
TRBV7-9,TRBJ1-1,CASSQTGYEAFF
TRBV11-2,TRBJ1-1,CASSLDLGQGNALNTEAFF
TRBV7-9,TRBJ1-5,CASSGALEQPQHF
TRBV7-9,TRBJ1-4,CASSSFRGGGEKLFF
TRBV15,TRBJ2-7,CATSRRMAGKFSYEQYF
TRBV9,TRBJ1-2,CASSVADGRGSGNYGYTF
TRBV7-9,TRBJ1-2,CASSSAGSYGYTF
TRBV7-6,TRBJ2-7,CASSLGTGSYEQYF
TRBV6-1,TRBJ2-7,CASSEVSALAGDYEQYF
TRBV7-2,TRBJ1-2,CAGIPRGRGYTF
TRBV29-1,TRBJ1-2,CSVGPGTGIYGYTF
TRBV29-1,TRBJ1-3,CSVEATGNTIYF
TRBV15,TRBJ1-2,CATRNSGDPYGYTF